Below are 24 T cell receptor beta chains sequenced from a single sample in a study of T cells in Graves' hyperthyroidism and ophthalmopathy (dated by TCRdb to the late 2010s). The library came from multiplex PCR. These reads were obtained on an Illumina HiSeq 2000. The TCR beta CDR3 regions were amplified from the RNA transcripts. The first round of RT-PCR for the TCR CDR3 was performed with the HTBI primer set and the Qiagen OneStep RT-PCR kit. In TCRdb, the public reads were trimmed at Q25 with fastp and aligned with MiXCR, with productive beta chains retained. For every CDR3 protein sequence, its rows merge into one entry that carries the most common genes and DNA. This sample is represented by under 400,000 distinct CDR3 sequences; approximately 13% of them were singletons. About 9.1% of the sample rests with the top ten. The material sequenced was blood. These receptors all come from a woman under 30 with Graves' hyperthyroidism.

DNA for the CDR3: TGTGCCAGCAGCCCGGGCGGGGGGGGGGGGCTAAAGACCCAGTACTTC. This encodes CASSPGGGGGLKTQYF. This rearrangement joins TRBV7-2 to TRBJ2-5, with 9 positions matching TRBD2. This CDR3 is built from 16 residues. The V segment lost 5 bases and the J segment 6 bases; nucleotides outside the gene matches: 13. Per the germline V gene, CDR1 is SGHTA and CDR2 is FQGNSA.

This clonotype was detected ten times or more. The chain couples TRBV28 to TRBJ2-7; no definite D call. Per the germline V gene, CDR1 is MDHEN and CDR2 is SYDVKM. The V end lost 3 bases, the J end lost 3 bases, and 18 bases lay between the germline ends. The CDR3 runs 16 residues. CDR3 sequence (DNA): TGTGCCAGCAGTTTCTCAAGCGCTCCCGCTCTCTACGAGCAGTACTTC. This translates into CASSFSSAPALYEQYF.

As concerns this clonotype: This may be a read error: a much more frequent sequence differs by one nucleotide. The rearrangement links TRBV28 to TRBJ2-5, with D unclear. The CDR3 spans 13 residues. Trimming stripped 0 bases from V and 3 bases from J, with 5 bases between. CDR1 MDHEN and CDR2 SYDVKM come from the germline V gene. The CDR3 here is CASSLCREETQYF. The CDR3 DNA reads TGTGCCAGCAGTTTATGCAGAGAAGAGACCCAGTACTTC.

This clonotype came up a few times. The rearrangement joins TRBV27 to TRBJ2-1; TRBD1 agrees at 8 bases. This CDR3 is built from 14 residues. Germline lookup yields CDR1 MNHEY and CDR2 SMNVEV (reference sequence). With V trimmed by 7 bases and J by 6 bases, 8 bases remained unmatched. The CDR3 DNA reads as TGTGCCAGCACCTCAGGACAGGGCCGCAATGAGCAGTTCTTC. Translating it yields CASTSGQGRNEQFF.

About this clonotype: A much more abundant neighbour one base away suggests this may be a read error. The V and J genes are TRBV3-1 and TRBJ1-1, with TRBD1 matching over 10 bases. Trimming at V came to 1 base and at J to 4 bases, leaving 12 bases not matched to a gene. Per the germline V gene, CDR1 is LGHDT and CDR2 is YNNKEL (reference sequence). This CDR3 contains 18 residues. The CDR3 DNA sequence: TGTGCCAGCAGCCAAGTCACGGGGAGGGACAGGGGTACCACTGAAGCTTTCTTT. It yields the protein CASSQVTGRDRGTTEAFF.

This clonotype was counted ten times or more. V gene TRBV28 combines with J gene TRBJ1-5; weak D call: TRBD1 (5 bases). The V and J ends lost 7 bases and 1 base respectively, with 11 bases between them. Germline V gives CDR1 MDHEN, CDR2 SYDVKM. CDR3 length: 14 amino acids. The CDR3 loop is CASTPGLSNQPQHF. The CDR3 coding sequence is TGTGCCAGCACCCCGGGACTAAGCAATCAGCCCCAGCATTTT. The whole variable domain, filled in from reference TRBV28 and TRBJ1-5, reads DVKVTQSSRYLVKRTGEKVFLECVQDMDHENMFWYRQDPGLGLRLIYFSYDVKMKEKGDIPEGYSVSREKKERFSLILESASTNQTSMYLCASTPGLSNQPQHFGDGTRLSIL.

This clonotype showed up just a few times. The gene calls are TRBV25-1 and TRBJ2-3; 12 nucleotides match TRBD2. This CDR3 region has 17 residues. The germline gives CDR1 MGHDK, CDR2 SYGVNS. V shed 1 base and J 6 bases; nucleotides not matched to a gene: 8. The CDR3 loop is CASSESTSGGHGDTQYF. The CDR3 DNA reads as TGTGCCAGCAGTGAATCCACTAGCGGGGGGCACGGGGATACGCAGTATTTT.

This clonotype has at least ten counts. The rearrangement links TRBV7-8 to TRBJ2-5, with 10 bases matching TRBD2. Looked up from germline, CDR1 is SGHVS and CDR2 is FQNEAQ. The CDR3 is 19 residues long. V gave up 3 bases and J gave up 5 bases; unmatched junction bases: 18. The CDR3 sequence: CASSFRTSGNGRPWETQYF. For the CDR3, the DNA is TGTGCCAGCAGCTTTCGGACTAGCGGTAACGGCCGGCCGTGGGAGACCCAGTACTTC.

As regards this clonotype: A much larger clone differs from this one at a single base, so this may be a read error. The chain couples TRBV28 to TRBJ1-2; possibly TRBD1 for D (6 bases). Germline-derived CDR1 and CDR2 are MDHEN and SYDVKM. V was clipped by 6 bases and J by 10 bases, with 18 bases between them. This CDR3 region has 13 residues. This CDR3 is CASRKRGAIDYTF. CDR3 DNA: TGTGCCAGCAGAAAACGGGGGGCGATCGACTACACCTTC.

This clonotype was counted many times. This chain links TRBV3-1 with TRBJ2-7, with TRBD1 matching over 8 bases. The CDR3 spans 15 residues. Unmatched junction bases numbered 7, after V lost 4 bases and J lost 2 bases. Germline assignment: CDR1 LGHDT and CDR2 YNNKEL (reference sequence). The CDR3 is CASSPDRGQAYEQYF. The CDR3 nucleotides read TGTGCCAGCAGCCCCGACAGGGGACAAGCCTACGAGCAGTACTTC.

This clonotype occurred many times. This chain uses TRBV28 with TRBJ2-5, with a tentative D call TRBD1 (6 bases). The CDR3 is made up of 16 amino acids. Germline V gene data show CDR1 as MDHEN and CDR2 as SYDVKM. V dropped 8 bases and J dropped 4 bases, with 23 bases sitting between them. Written as DNA, the CDR3 is TGTGCCAGCCAACAGTTTGACTGGGGGCGGCGAGAGACCCAGTACTTC. Translation gives CASQQFDWGRRETQYF.

At least ten counts were recorded for this clonotype. The chain recombines TRBV7-2 with TRBJ2-5; D is perhaps TRBD1 or TRBD2 (5 bases each). Germline V lookup: CDR1 SGHTA, CDR2 FQGNSA. CDR3 length: 14 amino acids. The ends were cut back, 3 bases at V and 5 bases at J, with 13 bases in the middle. In nucleotides, the CDR3 is TGTGCCAGCAGCTTCTGGGACCTCGGGGAGACCCAGTACTTC. This translates into CASSFWDLGETQYF.

In its sample, this clonotype was seen many times. The junction differs from germline at one of its ends, possibly a read error. V is TRBV5-4 and J is TRBJ2-7; TRBD2 aligns across 9 bases. The CDR3 is 17 amino acids. Germline V gene data show CDR1 as SGHNT and CDR2 as YYREEE (reference sequence). CDR3 in amino acids: CASSGTAGGRISNEQYF. CDR3 bases: TGTGCCAGCAGCGGAACCGCGGGGGGGAGGATCTCCAACGAGCAGTACTTC.

This clonotype was detected ten times or more. This chain joins TRBV2 and TRBJ1-1; weak D call: TRBD1 (5 bases). CDR3 length: 13 residues. Trimming pared 8 bases from V and 4 bases from J, leaving 14 bases between. Germline CDR1 reads SNHLY; CDR2 reads FYNNEI. CDR3 DNA sequence: TGTGCCAGCGCGGGGGGGGGTGGCACTGAAGCTTTCTTT. It codes for CASAGGGGTEAFF.

In its sample, this clonotype was seen many times. The chain employs TRBV12-3 or TRBV12-4 and TRBJ2-2; TRBD1 agrees at 7 bases. This CDR3 has 17 amino acids. The J segment lost 0 bases and the V segment lost 2 bases, leaving 6 bases of the junction unmatched. The CDR3 region has the DNA TGTGCCAGCAGTTTAATTGGCAGGGGGTCGAACACCGGGGAGCTGTTTTTT. Translated, it gives CASSLIGRGSNTGELFF.

This clonotype appeared many times. This chain joins TRBV6-1 and TRBJ1-2, with a tentative D call TRBD1 (6 bases). Germline assignment: CDR1 MNHNS and CDR2 SASEGT. With 5 bases removed from V and 7 bases from J, the gap between germline ends came to 14 bases. The CDR3 totals 13 residues. The CDR3: CASSSTGSGGYTF. CDR3 in DNA: TGTGCCAGCAGTTCCACAGGGTCGGGTGGCTACACCTTC.

This clonotype has just a few counts. J is TRBJ2-7 and V is TRBV19; 9 positions agree with TRBD1. The length of the CDR3 is 15 residues. J was trimmed by 4 bases and V by 5 bases; bases with no gene match: 9. The germline CDR1 and CDR2 sequences are LNHDA and SQIVND (reference sequence). In nucleotides, the CDR3 is TGTGCCAGTAGTGCCTCCGGGACAGGGTTGTACGAGCAGTACTTC. It is translated as CASSASGTGLYEQYF.

In its sample, this clonotype was seen many times. The chain uses TRBV2 and TRBJ2-7, with a tentative D call TRBD1 (5 bases). This CDR3 is built from 15 residues. CDR1 SNHLY and CDR2 FYNNEI come from the germline V gene. Trimming shortened V by 4 bases and J by 6 bases, and 19 bases separated the two germline ends. In DNA form, the CDR3 reads TGTGCCAGCAGTGGAGAGCCAGGAGTGGGGCTCGAGCAGTACTTC. This gives the protein CASSGEPGVGLEQYF.

The table lists this clonotype with many counts. The chain couples TRBV5-1 to TRBJ1-1, with 11 bases matching TRBD1. The CDR3 consists of 13 residues. After removal of 7 bases from V and 11 bases from J, the junction contained 10 bases not matched to a gene. The germline V gene encodes CDR1 SGHRS and CDR2 YFSETQ. The DNA for the CDR3 is TGCGCCAGCCGTACTGTCGGACAGGGGGCGGCTTTCTTT. Translating it yields CASRTVGQGAAFF.

This clonotype was observed at least ten times. The V call is TRBV5-1, the J call TRBJ2-3; a possible D gene is TRBD1 (6 bases). V was trimmed by 3 bases and J by 2 bases, leaving 13 bases between them. The CDR3 covers 15 residues. The germline gives CDR1 SGHRS, CDR2 YFSETQ. CDR3 sequence reads: CASSSSGHHTDTQYF. Written as DNA, the CDR3 is TGCGCCAGCAGCTCTTCGGGACACCACACAGATACGCAGTATTTT.

The rearrangement uses TRBV4-2 and TRBJ2-7; D not resolved. Per germline, CDR1 LGHNA and CDR2 YNFKEQ. This CDR3 has 11 amino acids. Trimming shortened V by 2 bases and J by 7 bases, and 6 bases separated the two germline ends. The CDR3 DNA sequence: TGTGCCAGCAGCCAAACTGGAGAGCAGTACTTC. Translated: CASSQTGEQYF.

This clonotype came up many times. The chain links TRBV18 to TRBJ2-7; 7 nucleotides agree with TRBD1. CDR1 is KGHSH, CDR2 LQKENI, per germline. The CDR3 runs 15 residues. V was pared by 2 bases and J by 1 base, with 5 bases of the junction left unmatched. The chain's CDR3 is CASSPKQGLSYEQYF. The DNA of the CDR3 is TGTGCCAGCTCACCAAAACAGGGGCTGTCCTACGAGCAGTACTTC.

In this sample, this clonotype turned up many times. The chain employs TRBV29-1 and TRBJ1-1; D gene uncertain. CDR3 size: 13 residues. Deletions cut 1 base from V and 0 bases from J, with 6 bases between. The germline V gene has CDR1 SQVTM and CDR2 ANQGSEA. The CDR3 is CSVEGPLNTEAFF. As DNA, the CDR3 is TGCAGCGTTGAAGGTCCGTTGAACACTGAAGCTTTCTTT.

This clonotype was counted at least ten times. One end of the junction varies from germline; a read error may be responsible. The CDR3, as DNA: TGTGCTAGCAGCGTGTCGGTGAACACTGAAGCTTTCTTT. Residues: CASSVSVNTEAFF. This chain connects TRBV7-7 to TRBJ1-1; D call uncertain. The CDR3 sequence is 13 residues long. CDR1 and CDR2 (germline): SSHAT, FNYEAQ (reference sequence).